These T cell receptor beta chains were read from a single sample in a study of cytomegalovirus exposure and HLA in healthy donors. The assay was immunoSEQ multiplex PCR, and TCRdb's table has in-frame clones only and misses some. The sample yields about 200,000 clones, of which the top ten take up approximately 6.9%. Specimen: PBMCs. The origin of the receptors is a man in his thirties or forties in good health and CMV-seronegative. Each CDR3 is given with its conserved first and last residue. Each record gives: J gene, V gene, D gene, CDR3 protein, CDR3 DNA. D genes are given only for firm matches.

>TRBJ1-4|TRBV30|.
CAWRGAATNEKLFF
TGTGCCTGGAGGGGGGCAGCAACTAATGAAAAACTGTTTTTT
>TRBJ2-7|TRBV7-3|.
CASSLNGGIAYEQYF
TGTGCCAGCAGCTTAAATGGGGGGATCGCCTACGAGCAGTACTTC
>TRBJ2-7|TRBV5-1|TRBD1
CASSRQDRVYYEQYF
TGCGCCAGCAGCCGTCAGGACAGGGTCTACTACGAGCAGTACTTC
>TRBJ1-3|TRBV28|.
CASSSIGERSGNTIYF
TGTGCCAGCAGTTCAATCGGGGAAAGGTCTGGAAACACCATATATTTT
>TRBJ2-7|TRBV28|TRBD1
CASSDATGGLYEQYF
TGTGCCAGCAGTGATGCGACAGGGGGGTTGTACGAGCAGTACTTC
>TRBJ1-4|TRBV4-2|.
CASSQDIRSNEKLFF
TGTGCCAGCAGCCAAGATATACGGTCTAATGAAAAACTGTTTTTT
>TRBJ1-4|TRBV28|TRBD1
CASSSSLGQGDRRNEKLFF
TGTGCCAGCAGTTCTTCTCTGGGACAGGGGGACCGCCGGAATGAAAAACTGTTTTTT
>TRBJ1-1|TRBV18|.
CASSLDDRLNTEAFF
TGTGCCAGCTCACTTGATGACAGGTTGAACACTGAAGCTTTCTTT
>TRBJ1-4|TRBV4-1|TRBD1
CASSRGTGDPTNEKLFF
TGCGCCAGCAGCCGAGGGACAGGGGACCCAACTAATGAAAAACTGTTTTTT
>TRBJ2-5|TRBV6-6|TRBD2
CASSYSTAGGSETQYF
TGTGCCAGCAGTTACTCGACAGCGGGAGGGAGTGAGACCCAGTACTTC
>TRBJ2-1|TRBV19|.
CASKRTSVNNNEQFF
TGTGCCAGTAAGAGAACTTCCGTCAATAACAATGAGCAGTTCTTC
>TRBJ2-3|TRBV7-3|.
CASSPSTLGGTQYF
TGTGCCAGCAGCCCGAGTACCTTAGGAGGTACGCAGTATTTT
>TRBJ1-2|TRBV19|TRBD1
CASQRGDRVFFGYGYTF
TGTGCCAGTCAAAGGGGGGACAGGGTGTTCTTCGGCTATGGCTACACCTTC
>TRBJ2-7|TRBV19|TRBD1
CASSIALGTASYEQHF
TGTGCCAGTAGTATAGCCTTAGGGACAGCCTCCTACGAGCAGCACTTC
>TRBJ1-5|TRBV19|.
CASSIVAGGNQPQHF
TGTGCCAGTAGTATAGTGGCAGGGGGCAATCAGCCCCAGCATTTT
>TRBJ2-3|TRBV9|.
CASSSPGVVTDTQYF
TGTGCCAGCAGCTCCCCCGGGGTAGTAACAGATACGCAGTATTTT
>TRBJ1-1|TRBV6-1|.
CASSEGLSGPEAFF
TGTGCCAGCAGTGAGGGACTCAGCGGGCCTGAAGCTTTCTTT
>TRBJ1-5|TRBV9|TRBD1
CASSVEGQVNQPQHF
TGTGCCAGCAGCGTAGAAGGACAGGTCAATCAGCCCCAGCATTTT
>TRBJ2-2|TRBV28|.
CASTWGDRSAGELFF
TGTGCCAGCACCTGGGGTGACAGGTCGGCCGGGGAGCTGTTTTTT
>TRBJ2-7|TRBV6-4|.
CASSEHMGSSYEQYF
TGTGCCAGCAGTGAACATATGGGGAGCTCCTACGAGCAGTACTTC
>TRBJ2-3|TRBV2|TRBD2
CASSRLIAGEADTQYF
TGTGCCAGCAGTCGATTGATAGCGGGAGAAGCAGATACGCAGTATTTT
>TRBJ2-7|TRBV7-9|TRBD2
CASSYLAATGEQYF
TGTGCCAGCAGCTACCTAGCGGCGACGGGCGAGCAGTACTTC
>TRBJ2-1|TRBV5-4|TRBD2
CASSAERGDNEQFF
TGTGCCAGCAGCGCGGAGCGGGGGGACAATGAGCAGTTCTTC
>TRBJ2-7|TRBV18|TRBD2
CASSLARPAGDNIYEQYF
TGTGCCAGCTCACTAGCACGCCCAGCGGGAGATAATATATACGAGCAGTACTTC
>TRBJ2-7|TRBV19|.
CASKPAARYEQYF
TGTGCCAGTAAACCCGCGGCGCGCTACGAGCAGTACTTC
>TRBJ2-3|TRBV10-3|TRBD1
CATHSGTGDMYTQYF
TGTGCCACACACTCCGGGACAGGGGATATGTATACGCAGTATTTT
>TRBJ2-7|TRBV11-3|TRBD2
CASSLTLASYEQYF
TGTGCCAGCAGCTTAACACTAGCGTCCTACGAGCAGTACTTC
>TRBJ1-1|TRBV29-1|TRBD1
CSVGFDRDAEAFF
TGCAGCGTTGGATTCGACAGGGACGCTGAAGCTTTCTTT
>TRBJ2-7|TRBV19|TRBD2
CASSPGLASQPTYEQYF
TGTGCCAGTAGTCCGGGACTAGCGTCCCAACCAACCTACGAGCAGTACTTC
>TRBJ2-7|TRBV7-8|TRBD1
CASSLAWTGGFYEQYF
TGTGCCAGCAGCTTAGCATGGACAGGGGGCTTTTACGAGCAGTACTTC
>TRBJ2-3|TRBV7-9|TRBD2
CASSFVLAVDTQYF
TGTGCCAGCAGCTTCGTACTAGCGGTGGATACGCAGTATTTT
>TRBJ2-1|TRBV11-2|.
CASSLDPGRINEQFF
TGTGCCAGCAGCTTAGATCCAGGAAGGATTAATGAGCAGTTCTTC
>TRBJ2-3|TRBV28|TRBD2
CASSFWASGSTDTQYF
TGTGCCAGCAGTTTCTGGGCTAGCGGGAGCACAGATACGCAGTATTTT
>TRBJ2-2|TRBV19|.
CASSWTVNTGELFF
TGTGCCAGTAGTTGGACTGTGAACACCGGGGAGCTGTTTTTT
>TRBJ1-4|TRBV25-1|TRBD1
CASSVPTGVNEKLFF
TGTGCCAGCAGTGTACCGACAGGGGTAAATGAAAAACTGTTTTTT
>TRBJ2-5|TRBV7-9|TRBD1
CASSAPGQGKETQYF
TGTGCCAGCAGCGCCCCGGGACAGGGGAAAGAGACCCAGTACTTC
>TRBJ2-1|TRBV7-9|.
CASSYDSEQFF
TGTGCCAGCAGCTACGACAGTGAGCAGTTCTTC
>TRBJ2-1|TRBV5-1|.
CASSLYSAGVSSYNEQFF
TGCGCCAGCAGCTTGTATTCCGCAGGGGTTAGCTCCTACAATGAGCAGTTCTTC
>TRBJ1-3|TRBV30|.
CAWGRLTSGNTIYF
TGTGCCTGGGGCAGGTTGACCTCTGGAAACACCATATATTTT
>TRBJ2-7|TRBV6-6|TRBD1
CASKPGQDSYEQYF
TGTGCCAGCAAGCCGGGACAGGACTCCTACGAGCAGTACTTC
>TRBJ2-1|TRBV2|.
CASILSVPQYNEQFF
TGTGCCAGCATTCTTAGCGTCCCCCAATACAATGAGCAGTTCTTC
>TRBJ1-2|TRBV6-5|TRBD1
CASSYSYATGGYGYTF
TGTGCCAGCAGTTACTCGTATGCGACAGGGGGCTATGGCTACACCTTC
>TRBJ2-5|TRBV30|.
CAWGLVRGRETQYF
TGTGCCTGGGGTCTCGTTCGGGGGAGGGAGACCCAGTACTTC
>TRBJ2-4|TRBV6-6|.
CASSPSSAKNIQYF
TGTGCCAGCAGTCCCTCCTCGGCCAAAAACATTCAGTACTTC
>TRBJ2-3|TRBV27|TRBD2
CASRPPRAGGNTDTQYF
TGTGCCAGCAGGCCCCCTAGAGCGGGAGGCAACACAGATACGCAGTATTTT
>TRBJ1-2|TRBV27|TRBD1
CASSSQGQGGRRYTF
TGTGCCAGCAGTTCCCAGGGACAGGGAGGGAGGCGCTACACCTTC
>TRBJ2-1|TRBV18|.
CASSQGPGDEQFF
TGTGCCAGCTCACAAGGGCCCGGGGATGAGCAGTTCTTC